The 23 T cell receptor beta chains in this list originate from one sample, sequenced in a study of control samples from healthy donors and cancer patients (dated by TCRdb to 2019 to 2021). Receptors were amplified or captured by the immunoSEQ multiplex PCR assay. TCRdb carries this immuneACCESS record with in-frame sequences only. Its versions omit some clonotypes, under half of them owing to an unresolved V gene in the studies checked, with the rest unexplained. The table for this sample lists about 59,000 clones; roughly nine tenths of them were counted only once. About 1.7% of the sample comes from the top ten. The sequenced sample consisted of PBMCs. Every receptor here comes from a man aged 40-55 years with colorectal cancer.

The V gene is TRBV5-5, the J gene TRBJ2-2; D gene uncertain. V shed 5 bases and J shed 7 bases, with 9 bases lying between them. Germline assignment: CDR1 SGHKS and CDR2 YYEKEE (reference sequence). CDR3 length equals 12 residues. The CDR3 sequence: CASSPRYGELFF. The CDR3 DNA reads TGTGCCAGCAGTCCACGGTACGGGGAGCTGTTTTTT.

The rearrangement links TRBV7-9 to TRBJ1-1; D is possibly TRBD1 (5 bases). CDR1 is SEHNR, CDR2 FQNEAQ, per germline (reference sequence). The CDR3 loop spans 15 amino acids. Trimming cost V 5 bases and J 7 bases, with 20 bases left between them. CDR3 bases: TGTGCCAGCAGCCGCACCGGGACGCTCGAACATGAAGCTTTCTTT. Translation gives CASSRTGTLEHEAFF.

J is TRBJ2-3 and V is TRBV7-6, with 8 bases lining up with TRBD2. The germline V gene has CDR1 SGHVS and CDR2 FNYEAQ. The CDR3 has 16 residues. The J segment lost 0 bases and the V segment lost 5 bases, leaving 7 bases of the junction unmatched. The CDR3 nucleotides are TGTGCCAGCAGCCCCTTTAGCGGGGAAAGCACAGATACGCAGTATTTT. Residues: CASSPFSGESTDTQYF.

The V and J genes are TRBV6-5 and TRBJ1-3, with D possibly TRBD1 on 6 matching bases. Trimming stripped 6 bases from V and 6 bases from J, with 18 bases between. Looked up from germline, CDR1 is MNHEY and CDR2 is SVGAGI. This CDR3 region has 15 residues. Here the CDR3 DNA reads TGTGCCAGCAGGAGCGTAGGGGGGCGGGTAAACACCATATATTTT. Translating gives CASRSVGGRVNTIYF.

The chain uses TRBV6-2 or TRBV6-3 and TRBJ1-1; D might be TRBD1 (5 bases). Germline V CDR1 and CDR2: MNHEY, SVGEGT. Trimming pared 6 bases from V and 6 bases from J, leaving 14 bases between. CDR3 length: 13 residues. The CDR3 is CASSRQPSAEAFF. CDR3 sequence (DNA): TGTGCCAGCAGCCGACAGCCCTCGGCTGAAGCTTTCTTT.

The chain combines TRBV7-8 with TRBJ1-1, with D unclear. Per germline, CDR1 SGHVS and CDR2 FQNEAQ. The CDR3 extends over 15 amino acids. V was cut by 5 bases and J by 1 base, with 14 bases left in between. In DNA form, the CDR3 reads TGTGCCAGCAGCGAGGGCTTGGGAAGGAACACTGAAGCTTTCTTT. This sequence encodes CASSEGLGRNTEAFF.

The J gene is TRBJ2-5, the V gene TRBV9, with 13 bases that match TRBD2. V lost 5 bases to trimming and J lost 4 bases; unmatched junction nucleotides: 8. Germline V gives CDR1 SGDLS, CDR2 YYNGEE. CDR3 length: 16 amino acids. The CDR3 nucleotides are TGTGCCAGCAGTCTTGGACTAGCGGGGGCGGGAGAGACCCAGTACTTC. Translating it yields CASSLGLAGAGETQYF.

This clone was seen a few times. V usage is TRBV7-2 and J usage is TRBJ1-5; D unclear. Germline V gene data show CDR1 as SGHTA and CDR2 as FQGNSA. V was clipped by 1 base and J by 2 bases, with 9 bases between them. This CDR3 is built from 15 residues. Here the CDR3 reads CASSLELSGNQPQHF. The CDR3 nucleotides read TGTGCCAGCAGCTTAGAACTAAGTGGCAATCAGCCCCAGCATTTT.

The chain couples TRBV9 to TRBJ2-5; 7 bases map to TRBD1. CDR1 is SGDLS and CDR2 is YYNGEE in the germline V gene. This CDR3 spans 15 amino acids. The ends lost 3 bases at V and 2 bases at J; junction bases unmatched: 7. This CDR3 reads CASSAYGQVQETQYF. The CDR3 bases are TGTGCCAGCAGCGCCTACGGACAGGTTCAAGAGACCCAGTACTTC.

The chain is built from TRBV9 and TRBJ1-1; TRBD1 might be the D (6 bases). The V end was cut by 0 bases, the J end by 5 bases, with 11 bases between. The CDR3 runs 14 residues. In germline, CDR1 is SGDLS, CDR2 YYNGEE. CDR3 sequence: CASSVDREGTEAFF. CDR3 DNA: TGTGCCAGCAGCGTAGACAGGGAGGGTACTGAAGCTTTCTTT. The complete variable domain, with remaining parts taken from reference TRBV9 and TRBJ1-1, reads DSGVTQTPKHLITATGQRVTLRCSPRSGDLSVYWYQQSLDQGLQFLIQYYNGEERAKGNILERFSAQQFPDLHSELNLSSLELGDSALYFCASSVDREGTEAFFGQGTRLTVV.

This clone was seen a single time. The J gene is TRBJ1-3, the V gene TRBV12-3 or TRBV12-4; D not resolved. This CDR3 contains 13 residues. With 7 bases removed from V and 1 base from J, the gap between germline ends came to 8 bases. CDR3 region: CASNPRSGNTIYF. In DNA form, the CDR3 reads TGTGCCAGCAACCCCCGGTCTGGAAACACCATATATTTT.

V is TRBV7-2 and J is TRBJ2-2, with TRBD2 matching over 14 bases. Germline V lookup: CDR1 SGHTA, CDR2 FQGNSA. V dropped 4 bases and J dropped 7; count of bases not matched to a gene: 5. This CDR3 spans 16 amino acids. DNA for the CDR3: TGTGCCAGCAGCTCCGGAGGACTAGCGGGGGGCGGGGAGCTGTTTTTT. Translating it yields CASSSGGLAGGGELFF.

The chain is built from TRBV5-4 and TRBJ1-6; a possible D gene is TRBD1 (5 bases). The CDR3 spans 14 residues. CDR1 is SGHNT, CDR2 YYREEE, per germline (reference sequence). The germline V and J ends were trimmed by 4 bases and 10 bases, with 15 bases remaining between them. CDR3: CASSRPEWGSPLHF. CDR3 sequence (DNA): TGTGCCAGCAGCCGCCCTGAGTGGGGGTCACCCCTCCACTTT.

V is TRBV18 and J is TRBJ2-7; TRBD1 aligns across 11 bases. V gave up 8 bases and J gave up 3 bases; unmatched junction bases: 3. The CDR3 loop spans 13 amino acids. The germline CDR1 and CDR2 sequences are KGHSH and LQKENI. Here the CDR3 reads CASAGQGGYEQYF. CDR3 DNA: TGTGCCAGCGCGGGACAGGGGGGCTACGAGCAGTACTTC.

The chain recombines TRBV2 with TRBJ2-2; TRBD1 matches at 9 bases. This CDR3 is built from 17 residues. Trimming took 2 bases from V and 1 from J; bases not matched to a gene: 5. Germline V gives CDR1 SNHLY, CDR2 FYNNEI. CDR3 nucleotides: TGTGCCAGCAGTGAATCCCCGGGACAGGGGAACACCGGGGAGCTGTTTTTT. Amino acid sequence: CASSESPGQGNTGELFF.

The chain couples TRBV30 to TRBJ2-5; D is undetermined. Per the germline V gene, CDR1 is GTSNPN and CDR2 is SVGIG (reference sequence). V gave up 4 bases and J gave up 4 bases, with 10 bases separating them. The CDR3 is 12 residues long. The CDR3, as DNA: TGTGCCTGGAAGGGTCTCTCAGAGACCCAGTACTTC. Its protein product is CAWKGLSETQYF.

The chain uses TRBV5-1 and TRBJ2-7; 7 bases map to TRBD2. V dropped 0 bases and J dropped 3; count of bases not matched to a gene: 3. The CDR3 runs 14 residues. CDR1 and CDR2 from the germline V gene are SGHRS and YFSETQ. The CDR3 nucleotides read TGCGCCAGCAGCTTGGGGAGCGGGGTCTACGAGCAGTACTTC. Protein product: CASSLGSGVYEQYF.

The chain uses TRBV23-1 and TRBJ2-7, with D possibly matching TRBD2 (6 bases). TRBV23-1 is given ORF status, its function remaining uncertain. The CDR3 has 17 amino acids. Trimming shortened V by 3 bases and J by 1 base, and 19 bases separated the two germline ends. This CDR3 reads CASSQQRRASNSYEQYF. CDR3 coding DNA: TGCGCCAGCAGTCAGCAGAGGAGGGCTAGTAATTCCTACGAGCAGTACTTC.

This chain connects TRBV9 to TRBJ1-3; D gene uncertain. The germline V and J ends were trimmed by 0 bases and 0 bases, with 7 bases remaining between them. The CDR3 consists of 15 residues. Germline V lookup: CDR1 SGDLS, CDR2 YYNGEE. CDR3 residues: CASSVEGLSGNTIYF. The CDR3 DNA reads TGTGCCAGCAGCGTAGAAGGCCTCTCTGGAAACACCATATATTTT. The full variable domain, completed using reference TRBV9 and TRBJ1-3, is DSGVTQTPKHLITATGQRVTLRCSPRSGDLSVYWYQQSLDQGLQFLIQYYNGEERAKGNILERFSAQQFPDLHSELNLSSLELGDSALYFCASSVEGLSGNTIYFGEGSWLTVV.

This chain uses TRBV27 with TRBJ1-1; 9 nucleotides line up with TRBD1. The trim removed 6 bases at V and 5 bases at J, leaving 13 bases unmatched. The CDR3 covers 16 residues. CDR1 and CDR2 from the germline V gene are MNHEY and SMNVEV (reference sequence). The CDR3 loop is CASSRMQTQGATEAFF. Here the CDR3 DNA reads TGTGCCAGCAGCCGAATGCAAACACAGGGGGCAACTGAAGCTTTCTTT.

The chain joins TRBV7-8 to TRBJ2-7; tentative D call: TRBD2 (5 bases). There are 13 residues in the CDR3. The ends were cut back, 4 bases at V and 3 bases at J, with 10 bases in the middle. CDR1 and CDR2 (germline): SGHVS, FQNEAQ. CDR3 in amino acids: CASSSGLFYEQYF. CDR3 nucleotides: TGTGCCAGCAGCTCCGGACTTTTCTACGAGCAGTACTTC.

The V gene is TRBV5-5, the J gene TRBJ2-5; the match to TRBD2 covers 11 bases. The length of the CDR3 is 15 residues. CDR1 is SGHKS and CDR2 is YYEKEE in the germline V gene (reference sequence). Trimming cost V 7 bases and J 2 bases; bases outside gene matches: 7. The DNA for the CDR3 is TGTGCCAGCGCCAGGCTAGCGGGGGGACAAGAGACCCAGTACTTC. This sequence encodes CASARLAGGQETQYF. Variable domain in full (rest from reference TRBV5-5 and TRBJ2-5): DAGVTQSPTHLIKTRGQQVTLRCSPISGHKSVSWYQQVLGQGPQFIFQYYEKEERGRGNFPDRFSARQFPNYSSELNVNALLLGDSALYLCASARLAGGQETQYFGPGTRLLVL.

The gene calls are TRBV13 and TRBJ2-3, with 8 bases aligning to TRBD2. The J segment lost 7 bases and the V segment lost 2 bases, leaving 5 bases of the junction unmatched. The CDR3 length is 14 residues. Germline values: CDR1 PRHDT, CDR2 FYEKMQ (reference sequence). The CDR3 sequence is CASSLRSGGYTQYF. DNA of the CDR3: TGTGCCAGCAGCTTAAGGAGCGGGGGTTATACGCAGTATTTT.